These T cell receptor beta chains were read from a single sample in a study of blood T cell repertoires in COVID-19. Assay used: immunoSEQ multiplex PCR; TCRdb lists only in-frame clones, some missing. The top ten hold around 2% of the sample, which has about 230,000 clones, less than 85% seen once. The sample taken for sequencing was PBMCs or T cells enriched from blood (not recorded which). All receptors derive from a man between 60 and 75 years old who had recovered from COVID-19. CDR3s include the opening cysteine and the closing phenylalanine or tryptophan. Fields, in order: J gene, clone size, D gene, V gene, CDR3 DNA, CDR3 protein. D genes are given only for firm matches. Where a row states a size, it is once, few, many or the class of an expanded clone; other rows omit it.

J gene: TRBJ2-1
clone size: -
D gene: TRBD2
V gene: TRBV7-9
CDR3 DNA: TGTGCCAGCAGCTTAAGCGGGGGGCTCTACCCCAATGAGCAGTTCTTC
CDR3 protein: CASSLSGGLYPNEQFF

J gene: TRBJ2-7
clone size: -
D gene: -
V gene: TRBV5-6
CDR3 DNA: TGTGCCAGCAGCTCCGAGGGAGTGGAGCAGTACTTC
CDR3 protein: CASSSEGVEQYF

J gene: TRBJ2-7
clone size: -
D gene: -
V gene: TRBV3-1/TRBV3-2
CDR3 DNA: TGTGCCAGCAGCCAAGATCCGGACAGCTCCTACGAGCAGTACTTC
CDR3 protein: CASSQDPDSSYEQYF

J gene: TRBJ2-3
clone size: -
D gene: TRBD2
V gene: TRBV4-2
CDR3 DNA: TGTGCCAGCAGCCAAGGCCGGACTAGCGGGGGGGTGAAGACAGATACGCAGTATTTT
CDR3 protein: CASSQGRTSGGVKTDTQYF

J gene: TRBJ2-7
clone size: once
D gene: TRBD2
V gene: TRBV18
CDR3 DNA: TGTGCCAGCTCACCTCTCGGGGAGGGCTACGAGCAGTACTTC
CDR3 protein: CASSPLGEGYEQYF

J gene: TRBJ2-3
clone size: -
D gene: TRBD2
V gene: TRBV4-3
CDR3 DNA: TGCGCCAGCAGCCAAGACAAGCGGGGGGGCCTGAATACGCAGTATTTT
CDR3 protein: CASSQDKRGGLNTQYF

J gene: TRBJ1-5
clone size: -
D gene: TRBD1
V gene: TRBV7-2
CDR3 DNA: TGTGCCAGCAGCTTCAAACAGGGGGGGCATCAGCCCCAGCATTTT
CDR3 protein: CASSFKQGGHQPQHF

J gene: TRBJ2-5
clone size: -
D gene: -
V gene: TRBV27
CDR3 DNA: TGTGCCAGCAGGGGCGGGGTGTATGAGACCCAGTACTTC
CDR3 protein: CASRGGVYETQYF

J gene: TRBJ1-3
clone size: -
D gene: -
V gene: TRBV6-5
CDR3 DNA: TGTGCCAGCAGTTCCAGGGATAGAAACACCATATATTTT
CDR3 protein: CASSSRDRNTIYF

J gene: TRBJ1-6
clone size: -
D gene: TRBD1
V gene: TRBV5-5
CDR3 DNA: TGTGCCAGCAGCCTCCGGGACAGGGCTTCACCCCTCCACTTT
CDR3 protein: CASSLRDRASPLHF

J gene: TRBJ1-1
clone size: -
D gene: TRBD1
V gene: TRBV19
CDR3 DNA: TGTGCCAGTAGCAACCCGGGACAGGGGCCGGGGGCTTTCTTT
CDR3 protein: CASSNPGQGPGAFF

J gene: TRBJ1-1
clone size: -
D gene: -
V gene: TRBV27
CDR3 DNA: TGTGCCAGCAGTTTAGACCTCCTCCGGAGAAACACTGAAGCTTTCTTT
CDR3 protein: CASSLDLLRRNTEAFF

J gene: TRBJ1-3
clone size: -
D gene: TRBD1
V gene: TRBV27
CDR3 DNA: TGTGCCAGCAGTCCGCAGACAGGGCCTGGAAACACCATATATTTT
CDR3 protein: CASSPQTGPGNTIYF

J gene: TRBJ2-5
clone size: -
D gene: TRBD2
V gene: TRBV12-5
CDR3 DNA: TGTGCTAGTGGTTTGGTACCGCCTAGCGGGTGGAAGACCCAGTACTTC
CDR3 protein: CASGLVPPSGWKTQYF

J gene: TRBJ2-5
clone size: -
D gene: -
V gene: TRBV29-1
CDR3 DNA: TGCAGCGTTGAAGATTTGGACACCACCTGGACCCAGTACTTC
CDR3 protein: CSVEDLDTTWTQYF

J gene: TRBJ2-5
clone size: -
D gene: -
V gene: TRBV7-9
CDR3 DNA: TGTGCCAGCAGCTTAGCGTACAGTTCAATAGAGACCCAGTACTTC
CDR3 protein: CASSLAYSSIETQYF

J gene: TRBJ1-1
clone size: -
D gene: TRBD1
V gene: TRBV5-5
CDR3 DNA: TGTGCCAGCAGCTTTGCGACAGGGACCACTGAAGCTTTCTTT
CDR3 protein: CASSFATGTTEAFF

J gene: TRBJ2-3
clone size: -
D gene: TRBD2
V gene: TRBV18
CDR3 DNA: TGTGCCAGCTCACCACGTGCCGAGCGGGGGGTGGATACGCAGTATTTT
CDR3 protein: CASSPRAERGVDTQYF

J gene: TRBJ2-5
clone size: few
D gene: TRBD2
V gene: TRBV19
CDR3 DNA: TGTGCCAGCCGGACCGGGACTAGCGGTCAGACCCAGTACTTC
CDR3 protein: CASRTGTSGQTQYF

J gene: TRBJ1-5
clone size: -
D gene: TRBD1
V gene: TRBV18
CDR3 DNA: TGTGCCAGCTCAACCGACAGGGAGGGCAATCAGCCCCAGCATTTT
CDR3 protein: CASSTDREGNQPQHF

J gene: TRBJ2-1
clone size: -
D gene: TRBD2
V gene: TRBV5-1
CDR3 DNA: TGCGCCAGCAGCTCCGGACTAGCGGGGGGCTACAATGAGCAGTTCTTC
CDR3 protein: CASSSGLAGGYNEQFF

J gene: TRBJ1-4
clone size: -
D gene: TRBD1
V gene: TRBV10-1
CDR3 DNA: TGCGCCAGCAGTGAACAGGGGCCCTTAGAAAAACTGTTTTTT
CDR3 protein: CASSEQGPLEKLFF

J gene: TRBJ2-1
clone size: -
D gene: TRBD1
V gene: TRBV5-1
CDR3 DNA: TGCGCCAGCAGCTTAAGGGGGCGTTTAGACCATGAGCAGTTCTTC
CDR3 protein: CASSLRGRLDHEQFF

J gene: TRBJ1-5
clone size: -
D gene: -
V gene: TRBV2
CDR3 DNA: TGTGCCAGCAGTGAGTCCGGGGTCGTCGGTCAGCCCCAGCATTTT
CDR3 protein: CASSESGVVGQPQHF

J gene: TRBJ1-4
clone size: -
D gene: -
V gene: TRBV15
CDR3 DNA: TGTGCCACCAGCCGGGGGGCTAATGAAAAACTGTTTTTT
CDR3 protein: CATSRGANEKLFF

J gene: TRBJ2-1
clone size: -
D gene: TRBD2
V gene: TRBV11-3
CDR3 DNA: TGTGCCAGCAGTCCGGGACTAGCGGGGGGTCTTGAGCAGTTCTTC
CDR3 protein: CASSPGLAGGLEQFF

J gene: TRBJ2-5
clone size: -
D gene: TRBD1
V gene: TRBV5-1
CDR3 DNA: TGCGCCAGCAGCTTAGGTCAGGGGGCTTCAGAGACCCAGTACTTC
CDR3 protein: CASSLGQGASETQYF

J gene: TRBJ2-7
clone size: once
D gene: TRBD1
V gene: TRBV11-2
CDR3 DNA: TGTGCCAGCAGCCACCGACAGGGGATCGACGAGCAGTACTTC
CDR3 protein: CASSHRQGIDEQYF

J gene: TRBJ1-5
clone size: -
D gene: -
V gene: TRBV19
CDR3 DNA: TGTGCCAGTAGATTAGGGGAAATTGGGAATCAGCCCCAGCATTTT
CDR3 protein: CASRLGEIGNQPQHF

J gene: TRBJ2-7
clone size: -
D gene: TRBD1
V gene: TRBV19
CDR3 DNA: TGTGCCAGTAGAAACAGGGGACGCCTCAACGAGCAGTACTTC
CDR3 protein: CASRNRGRLNEQYF

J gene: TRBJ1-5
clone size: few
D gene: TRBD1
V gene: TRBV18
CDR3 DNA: TGTGCCAGCTCACCGGGGACAGGTGGGCAGCCCCAGCATTTT
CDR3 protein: CASSPGTGGQPQHF

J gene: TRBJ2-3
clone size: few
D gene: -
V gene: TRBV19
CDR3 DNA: TGTGCCAGTACCCCCATTTCGATCGGAGGACCAGATACGCAGTATTTT
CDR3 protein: CASTPISIGGPDTQYF

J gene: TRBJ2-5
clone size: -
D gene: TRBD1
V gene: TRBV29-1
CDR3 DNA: TGCAGCGGTAACAGGGGCAGAGAGACCCAGTACTTC
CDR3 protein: CSGNRGRETQYF

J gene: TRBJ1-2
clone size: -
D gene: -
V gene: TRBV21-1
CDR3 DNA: TGTGCCAGCAGCAAATCTACGGACAGACCAAACTATGGCTACACCTTC
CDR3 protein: CASSKSTDRPNYGYTF

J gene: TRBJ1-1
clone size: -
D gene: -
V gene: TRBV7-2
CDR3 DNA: TGTGCCAGCAGCTTACAGGGATACACTGAAGCTTTCTTT
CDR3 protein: CASSLQGYTEAFF

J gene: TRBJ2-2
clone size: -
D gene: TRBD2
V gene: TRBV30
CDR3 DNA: TGTGCCTGGAGTGTACCTACTAGCGGGAAAACCGGGGAGCTGTTTTTT
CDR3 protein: CAWSVPTSGKTGELFF

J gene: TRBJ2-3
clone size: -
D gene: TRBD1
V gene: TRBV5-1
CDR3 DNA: TGCGCCAGCAGGTCCGGGACAGGGACAGATACGCAGTATTTT
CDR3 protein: CASRSGTGTDTQYF

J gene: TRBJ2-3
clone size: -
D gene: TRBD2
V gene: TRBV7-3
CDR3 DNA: TGTGCCAGCAGCTTAAATCTCGGGGGGAGGGATACGCAGTATTTT
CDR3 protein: CASSLNLGGRDTQYF

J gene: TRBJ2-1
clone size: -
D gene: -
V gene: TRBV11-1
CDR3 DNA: TGTGCCAGCAGTGACAGGTTCAATGAGCAGTTCTTC
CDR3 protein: CASSDRFNEQFF

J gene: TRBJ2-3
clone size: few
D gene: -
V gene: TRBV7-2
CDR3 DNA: TGTGCCAGCAGCCCGCGGGGTGGCGGGGCGACAGATACGCAGTATTTT
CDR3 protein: CASSPRGGGATDTQYF

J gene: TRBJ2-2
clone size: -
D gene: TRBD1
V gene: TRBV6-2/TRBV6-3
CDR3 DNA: TGTGCCAGCAGCACCCCAATGGGGACAGGGCTGGGCACCGGGGAGCTGTTTTTT
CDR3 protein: CASSTPMGTGLGTGELFF

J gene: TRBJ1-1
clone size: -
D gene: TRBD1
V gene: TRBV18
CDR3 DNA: TGTGCCAGCTCGCGGACAGGGGCGGGGAACACTGAAGCTTTCTTT
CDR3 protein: CASSRTGAGNTEAFF

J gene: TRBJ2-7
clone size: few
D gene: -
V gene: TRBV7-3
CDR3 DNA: TGTGCCAGCAGCCCCGGGACTGGCTACGAGCAGTACTTC
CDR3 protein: CASSPGTGYEQYF

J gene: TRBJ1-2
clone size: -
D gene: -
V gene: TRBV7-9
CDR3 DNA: TGTGCCAGCAGCTTAGGGCCCGCTGGCTACACCTTC
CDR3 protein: CASSLGPAGYTF

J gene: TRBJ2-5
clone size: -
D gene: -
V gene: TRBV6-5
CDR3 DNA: TGTGCCAGCACTAGCCGTTCAGAGACCCAGTACTTC
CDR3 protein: CASTSRSETQYF

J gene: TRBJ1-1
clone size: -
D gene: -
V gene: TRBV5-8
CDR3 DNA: TGTGCCAGCAGCTTCAGTGATCTGAACACTGAAGCTTTCTTT
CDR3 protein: CASSFSDLNTEAFF

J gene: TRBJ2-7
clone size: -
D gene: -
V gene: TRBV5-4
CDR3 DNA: TGTGCCAGCAGCCACGACAGTTACGAGCAGTACTTC
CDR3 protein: CASSHDSYEQYF

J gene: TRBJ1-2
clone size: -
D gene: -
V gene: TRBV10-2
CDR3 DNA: TGCGCCAGCAGTGATGGGACAAGGCTTTCAAGAAACTATGGCTACACCTTC
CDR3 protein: CASSDGTRLSRNYGYTF

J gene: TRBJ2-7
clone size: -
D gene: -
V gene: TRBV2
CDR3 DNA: TGTGCCAGCAGTGAACTCGGGGTGGCGACCTACGAGCAGTACTTC
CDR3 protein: CASSELGVATYEQYF